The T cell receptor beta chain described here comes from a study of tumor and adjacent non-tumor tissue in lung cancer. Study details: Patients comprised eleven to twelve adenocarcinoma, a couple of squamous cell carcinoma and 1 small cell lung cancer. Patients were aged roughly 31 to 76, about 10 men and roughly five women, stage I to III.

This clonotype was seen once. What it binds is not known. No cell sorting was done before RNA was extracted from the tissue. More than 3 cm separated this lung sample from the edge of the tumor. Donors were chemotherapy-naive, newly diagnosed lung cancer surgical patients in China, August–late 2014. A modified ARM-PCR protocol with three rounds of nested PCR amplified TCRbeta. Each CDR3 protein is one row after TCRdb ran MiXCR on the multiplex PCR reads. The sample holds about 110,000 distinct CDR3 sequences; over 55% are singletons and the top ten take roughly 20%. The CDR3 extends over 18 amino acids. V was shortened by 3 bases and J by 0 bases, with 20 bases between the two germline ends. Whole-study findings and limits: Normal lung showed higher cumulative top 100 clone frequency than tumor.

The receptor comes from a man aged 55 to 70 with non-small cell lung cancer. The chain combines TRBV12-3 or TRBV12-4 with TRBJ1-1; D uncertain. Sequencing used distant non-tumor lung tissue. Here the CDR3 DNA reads TGTGCCAGCAGTTTGATGAAAAAGGTTTCCGTCATGAACACTGAAGCTTTCTTT. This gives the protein CASSLMKKVSVMNTEAFF.